This T cell receptor (beta chain) comes out of a study of cytomegalovirus exposure and HLA in healthy donors. Whole-study findings and limits: Common viral pathogens were later found to be apparently linked to several of the most significant clusters. Analysis was carried out at a later point, and it linked a missense DCLRE1C variant to TCR beta V- and J-gene trimming. Analyses of presence and absence presupposed an approximately uniform sequencing depth across donors.

PCR primers comprised 60 Vbeta and 13 Jbeta primers. Profiling relied on immunoSEQ multiplex PCR, and the TCRdb table lists in-frame clones only, not all of them. Of under 200,000 clones detected, around 83% appear once; the ten largest clones hold around 0.75%. The CDR3 covers 15 residues. V lost 4 bases and J lost 8; bases outside the gene matches: 10. The germline gives CDR1 MDHEN, CDR2 SYDVKM. On this clone: The antigen is undetermined.

This sequence joins TRBV28 and TRBJ2-1, with TRBD1 matching over 8 bases. The source material was PBMCs. This TCR derives from a woman between 18 and 29 years old in good health and CMV-seronegative. The CDR3 nucleotides are TGTGCCAGCAGTTCCGGGACAGGTTTCCTCCATGAGCAGTTCTTC. Translation: CASSSGTGFLHEQFF.